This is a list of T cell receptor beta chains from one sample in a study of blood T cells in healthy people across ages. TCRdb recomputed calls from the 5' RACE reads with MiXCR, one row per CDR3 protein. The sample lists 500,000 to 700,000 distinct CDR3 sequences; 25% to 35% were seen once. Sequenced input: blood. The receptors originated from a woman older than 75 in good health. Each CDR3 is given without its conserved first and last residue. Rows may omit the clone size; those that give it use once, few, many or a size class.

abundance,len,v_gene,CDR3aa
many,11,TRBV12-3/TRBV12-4,ASSLRDNYGYT
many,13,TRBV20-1,SAHLAGGRHNEQF
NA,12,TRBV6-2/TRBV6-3,AREGLEDTDTQY
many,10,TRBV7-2,ASSLEVKTQY
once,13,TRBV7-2,ASSSQWEGHFEQY
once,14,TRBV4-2,ASSLSPGTEAQPQH
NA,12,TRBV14,ASSHPGQNYGYT
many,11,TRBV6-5,ATHRQGADTQY
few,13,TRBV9,ASSSAGGPNYGYT
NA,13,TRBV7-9,ASSPGSGSNYGYT
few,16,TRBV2,ASHPTGGRFGSNQPQH
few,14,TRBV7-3,ASSSTRTGLMNGHT
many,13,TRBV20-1,SASWTSGGADTQY
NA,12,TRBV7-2,ASSLGSSMDEQY
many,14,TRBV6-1,ASSEAPAGTQETQY
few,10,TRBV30,AWNVGVYEQY
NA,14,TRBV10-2,ASSDLAGGPTDTQY
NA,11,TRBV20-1,SASGEGRDTQY
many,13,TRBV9,ASSSETGAIYEQY
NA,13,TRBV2,ASRFEKGGGQPQH
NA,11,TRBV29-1,SVEGGLGTEAF
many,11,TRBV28,ASRLLRSYEQY
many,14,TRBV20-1,SARGGQAGSTDTQY
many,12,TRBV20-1,SARDMRGGDIQY
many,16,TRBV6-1,ASTTLPRDRGGYNEQF
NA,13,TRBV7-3,ASSLISGTYNEQF
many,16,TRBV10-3,AISGLVRGGSSYNEQF
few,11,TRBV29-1,SVRQGAGNIQY
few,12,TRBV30,AWSRGEGRTEAF
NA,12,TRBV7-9,ASSLGASTFEAF
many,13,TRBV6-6,ASSYFSTGRNEQF
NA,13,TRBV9,ASSGDGGASTEAF
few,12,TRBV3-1,ASSQDRGGVGYT
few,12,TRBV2,ASSAQGPPQGKY
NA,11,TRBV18,ASSPVADTEAF
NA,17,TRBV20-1,SARDPGRGTGLLNTEAF